These T cell receptor beta chains were read from a single sample in a study of blood T cell repertoires in COVID-19. Assay: immunoSEQ multiplex PCR; the TCRdb copy retains only in-frame clones and omits some. The table records about 31,000 clones, roughly nine tenths of them present only once. Sequenced: peripheral blood. These receptors came from a human donor in a cohort sampled during active COVID-19. Both conserved end residues are part of each CDR3. The D gene is left open where the match is weak. Where a row states a size, it is once, few, many or the class of an expanded clone; other rows omit it.

-,TRBV2,TRBJ1-2,-,CASSDDMRPASDGYTF,TGTGCCAGCAGTGATGACATGAGGCCTGCTAGCGATGGCTACACCTTC
once,TRBV5-1,TRBJ1-1,-,CASSYWTDHTEAFF,TGCGCCAGCAGCTATTGGACTGATCACACTGAAGCTTTCTTT
-,TRBV3-1/TRBV3-2,TRBJ2-2,-,CASRPGAGNTGELFF,TGTGCCAGCAGGCCGGGAGCGGGGAACACCGGGGAGCTGTTTTTT
-,TRBV3-1/TRBV3-2,TRBJ1-1,-,CAGSQHAERAVTYEAFF,TGTGCCGGCAGCCAACACGCCGAGAGGGCTGTGACTTATGAAGCTTTCTTT
-,TRBV28,TRBJ1-1,-,CASRRWNTEAFF,TGTGCCAGCCGTCGGTGGAACACTGAAGCTTTCTTT
once,TRBV27,TRBJ1-2,TRBD1,CASSLSGQGTPYGYTF,TGTGCCAGCAGTTTATCGGGACAGGGCACCCCCTATGGCTACACCTTC
-,TRBV19,TRBJ1-6,TRBD1,CASSSGQGFSSYNSPLHF,TGTGCCAGTAGCTCCGGACAGGGCTTCAGCTCCTATAATTCACCCCTCCACTTT
-,TRBV14,TRBJ2-5,-,CASSQVAGPTWETQYF,TGTGCCAGCAGCCAAGTTGCGGGGCCGACTTGGGAGACCCAGTACTTC
-,TRBV10-3,TRBJ1-5,-,CAISFDRSSNQPQHF,TGTGCCATCAGTTTCGACAGGTCTAGCAATCAGCCCCAGCATTTT
-,TRBV19,TRBJ1-4,-,CASSTQAQLILFF,TGTGCCAGTAGTACGCAGGCTCAGCTTATACTGTTTTTT
once,TRBV15,TRBJ2-3,-,CATSPSGTDTQYF,TGTGCCACCAGCCCCTCGGGCACAGATACGCAGTATTTT
-,TRBV10-3,TRBJ2-1,TRBD2,CAISWYGGGKNEQFF,TGTGCCATCAGTTGGTACGGGGGGGGGAAAAATGAGCAGTTCTTC
-,TRBV27,TRBJ2-1,-,CASSLRGTTYNEQFF,TGTGCCAGCAGTTTACGGGGAACCACCTACAATGAGCAGTTCTTC
once,TRBV7-7,TRBJ1-5,TRBD1,CASSPRTGTARDSNQPQHF,TGTGCTAGCAGCCCTAGAACCGGGACAGCCAGGGATAGCAATCAGCCCCAGCATTTT
-,TRBV18,TRBJ1-1,-,CASSPLIAELSTEAFF,TGTGCCAGCTCACCACTCATCGCGGAATTGAGCACTGAAGCTTTCTTT
-,TRBV5-1,TRBJ2-1,-,CASSLGGLSYNEQFF,TGCGCCAGCAGCTTGGGAGGCCTCTCCTACAATGAGCAGTTCTTC
-,TRBV11-2,TRBJ1-5,TRBD1,CASSLDGQAAQPQHF,TGTGCCAGCAGCTTAGATGGACAGGCGGCTCAGCCCCAGCATTTT
-,TRBV18,TRBJ2-1,-,CASSPQRVEQFF,TGTGCCAGCTCACCCCAGAGGGTCGAGCAGTTCTTC
-,TRBV27,TRBJ2-1,TRBD2,CASSLTSGGNEQFF,TGTGCCAGCAGTTTGACTAGCGGTGGCAATGAGCAGTTCTTC
-,TRBV3-1/TRBV3-2,TRBJ1-2,-,CASSQGVWGRSGYTF,TGTGCCAGCAGCCAAGGAGTCTGGGGGCGTAGTGGCTACACCTTC
-,TRBV6-6,TRBJ1-5,TRBD1,CASTTGNSQPQHF,TGTGCCAGCACGACAGGGAATAGTCAGCCCCAGCATTTT
-,TRBV3-1/TRBV3-2,TRBJ1-1,TRBD1,CASSPIDRGVTEAFF,TGTGCCAGCAGCCCTATTGACAGGGGAGTCACTGAAGCTTTCTTT
-,TRBV27,TRBJ1-6,-,CASSLLTDSPLHF,TGTGCCAGCAGTTTGTTGACAGACTCACCCCTCCACTTT
-,TRBV3-1/TRBV3-2,TRBJ2-1,-,CASSQLARPQEQFF,TGTGCCAGCAGCCAACTAGCGAGGCCCCAAGAGCAGTTCTTC
-,TRBV2,TRBJ2-1,-,CAGQRSYNEQFF,TGTGCCGGACAGCGATCCTACAATGAGCAGTTCTTC
-,TRBV28,TRBJ2-3,-,CASSLGIASDTQYF,TGTGCCAGCAGTTTGGGAATAGCGTCAGATACGCAGTATTTT
-,TRBV6-5,TRBJ2-1,TRBD2,CASSSILAGGNEQFF,TGTGCCAGCAGCTCAATACTAGCGGGAGGTAATGAGCAGTTCTTC
-,TRBV28,TRBJ2-3,TRBD2,CASRTGGRADTQYF,TGTGCCAGCAGGACGGGAGGGAGGGCAGATACGCAGTATTTT
-,TRBV16,TRBJ2-1,-,CASSPVWSISYNEQFF,TGTGCCAGCAGCCCAGTTTGGAGCATCTCCTACAATGAGCAGTTCTTC